The subject of this entry is one T cell receptor beta chain. Its antigen is unidentified. The sample originates from a study of cytomegalovirus exposure and HLA in healthy donors. General study points: In a later analysis, CMV-associated beta chains were mostly HLA-associated, it appeared. For TCR beta chains, V- and J-gene trimming was later linked to a missense DCLRE1C variant. In a later analysis, an Asian-associated ancestry cluster reportedly showed fewer N-insertions than the approximately 640-donor mean.

Germline CDR1 reads SGDLS; CDR2 reads YYNGEE. This CDR3 is 14 amino acids long. The V gene lost 3 bases and the J gene lost 4 bases, with 11 bases spanning the gap. Use of 60 Vbeta and 13 Jbeta primers characterized the PCR. Per the authors' pipeline: Later work found 65 million to 100 million unique TCR beta chains, with some 11 million shared. The table came from immunoSEQ multiplex PCR; TCRdb's copy has only in-frame clones and leaves some out. D and trimming were read from the DNA, whereas the V and J calls and clone size are those reported in that table. The sample comprises around 150,000 clones, 70% to 85% of which are singletons, and 6.5% to 7% rests with the top ten.

The TCR originated in a middle-aged man in good health and CMV-seropositive. Sequencing was performed on PBMCs. The V call is TRBV9, the J call TRBJ1-3; no firm D call. CDR3 sequence: CASSARREGNTIYF. CDR3 bases: TGTGCCAGCAGCGCCCGCCGAGAGGGAAACACCATATATTTT.